Detailed here is one T cell receptor (beta chain). Its antigen is unknown. Only in-frame clones appear in the TCRdb table, and some are missing; sequencing was by immunoSEQ multiplex PCR. The sample lists thousands of clones, approximately 71% occurring once. The CDR3 loop spans 17 amino acids. V was trimmed by 4 bases and J by 4 bases, leaving 21 bases between them. The germline V gene has CDR1 LGHNA and CDR2 YSLEER. The data were taken from a study of tumor-infiltrating lymphocytes in localized non-small cell lung cancer. Study information: Several tumor histologies, both smoking statuses, and some post-neoadjuvant chemotherapy samples were included.

Study results and caveats: Each assay used a separate piece of the same tissue. Recurrence-free survival showed no association with tumor T-cell fraction. Tumors had more T cell infiltration than uninvolved lung, per TCRbeta sequencing and CD3 counts.

The chain links TRBV4-3 to TRBJ2-3; D perhaps matches TRBD2 (5 bases). Material: lung tumor tissue. The TCR was taken from a human donor with non-small cell lung cancer. CDR3 sequence reads: CASSPRAGGGVPDTQYF. Here the CDR3 DNA reads TGCGCCAGCAGCCCGCGGGCCGGTGGTGGGGTCCCAGATACGCAGTATTTT.